This T cell receptor (beta chain) was observed in a study of T cells in Graves' hyperthyroidism and ophthalmopathy. Researchers amplified the TCR beta CDR3 regions from RNA transcripts. First-round RT-PCR with HTBI primers amplified the TCR CDR3 region. Each CDR3 protein is one row after TCRdb ran MiXCR on the multiplex PCR reads. The sample includes 300,000 to 400,000 distinct CDR3 sequences, 21% seen only once; the top ten take under 55%. This clonotype was found a few times. Trimming shortened V by 5 bases and J by 6 bases, and 19 bases separated the two germline ends. This CDR3 has 16 residues. Germline assignment: CDR1 SGHAT and CDR2 FQDESV (reference sequence).

Sequenced sample: blood. This chain uses TRBV11-1 with TRBJ2-2; D perhaps matches TRBD2 (6 bases). This sequence was found in a woman aged 45-65 years with Graves' hyperthyroidism. The DNA for the CDR3 is TGTGCCAGCAGCCTCCCTAGCGTAGTCGGGGCCGGGGAGCTGTTTTTT. Encoded protein: CASSLPSVVGAGELFF.